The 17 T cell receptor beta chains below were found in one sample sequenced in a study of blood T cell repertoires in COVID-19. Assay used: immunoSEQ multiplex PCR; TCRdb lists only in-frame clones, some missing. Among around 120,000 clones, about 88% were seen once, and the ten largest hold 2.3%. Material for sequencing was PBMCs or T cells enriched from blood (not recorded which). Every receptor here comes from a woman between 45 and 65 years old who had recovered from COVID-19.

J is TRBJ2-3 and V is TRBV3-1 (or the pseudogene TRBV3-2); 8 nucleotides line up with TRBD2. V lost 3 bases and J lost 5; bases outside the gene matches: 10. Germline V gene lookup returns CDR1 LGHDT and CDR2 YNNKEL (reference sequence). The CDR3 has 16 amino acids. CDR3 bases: TGTGCCAGCAGCCAGGTCCGGGGGGGGGATAGAGATACGCAGTATTTT. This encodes CASSQVRGGDRDTQYF.

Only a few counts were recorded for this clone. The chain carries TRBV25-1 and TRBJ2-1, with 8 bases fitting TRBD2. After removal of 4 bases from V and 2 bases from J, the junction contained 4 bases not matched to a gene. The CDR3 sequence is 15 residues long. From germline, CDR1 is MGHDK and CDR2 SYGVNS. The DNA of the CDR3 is TGTGCCAGCAGTGCCCGGGGGGGCCCCTACAATGAGCAGTTCTTC. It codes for CASSARGGPYNEQFF.

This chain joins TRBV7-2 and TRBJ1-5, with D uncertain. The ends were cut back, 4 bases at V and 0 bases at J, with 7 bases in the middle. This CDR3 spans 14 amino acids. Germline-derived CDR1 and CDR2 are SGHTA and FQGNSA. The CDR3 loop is CASSSPYSNQPQHF. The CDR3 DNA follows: TGTGCCAGCAGCTCCCCCTATAGCAATCAGCCCCAGCATTTT.

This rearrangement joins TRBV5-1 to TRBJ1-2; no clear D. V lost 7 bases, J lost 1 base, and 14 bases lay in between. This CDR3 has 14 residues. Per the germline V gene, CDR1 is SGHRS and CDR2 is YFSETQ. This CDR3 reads CASRVGLSNYGYTF. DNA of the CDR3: TGCGCCAGCCGGGTCGGGTTAAGTAACTATGGCTACACCTTC.

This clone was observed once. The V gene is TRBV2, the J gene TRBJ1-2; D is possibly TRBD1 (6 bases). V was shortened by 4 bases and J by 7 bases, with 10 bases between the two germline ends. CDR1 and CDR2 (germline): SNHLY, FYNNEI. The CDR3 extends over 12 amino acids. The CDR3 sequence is CASSAGAGGYTF. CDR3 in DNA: TGTGCCAGCAGTGCAGGGGCTGGTGGCTACACCTTC.

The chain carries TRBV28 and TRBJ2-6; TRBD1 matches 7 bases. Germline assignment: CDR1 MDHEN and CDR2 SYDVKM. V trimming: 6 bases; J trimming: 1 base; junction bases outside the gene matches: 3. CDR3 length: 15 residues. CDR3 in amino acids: CASSPTGSGANVLTF. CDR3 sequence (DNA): TGTGCCAGCAGCCCGACAGGGTCTGGGGCCAACGTCCTGACTTTC.

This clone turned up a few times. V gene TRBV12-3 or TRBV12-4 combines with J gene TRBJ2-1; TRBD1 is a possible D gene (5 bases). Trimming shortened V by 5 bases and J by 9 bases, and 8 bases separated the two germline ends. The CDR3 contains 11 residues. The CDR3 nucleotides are TGTGCCAGCAGTCCGCAGGGTGAGCAGTTCTTC. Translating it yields CASSPQGEQFF.

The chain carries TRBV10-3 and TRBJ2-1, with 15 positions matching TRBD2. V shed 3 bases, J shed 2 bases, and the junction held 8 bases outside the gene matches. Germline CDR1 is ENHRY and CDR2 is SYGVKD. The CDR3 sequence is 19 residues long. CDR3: CAISESGGLAGGAYNEQFF. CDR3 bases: TGTGCCATCAGTGAATCAGGTGGACTAGCGGGGGGGGCCTACAATGAGCAGTTCTTC.

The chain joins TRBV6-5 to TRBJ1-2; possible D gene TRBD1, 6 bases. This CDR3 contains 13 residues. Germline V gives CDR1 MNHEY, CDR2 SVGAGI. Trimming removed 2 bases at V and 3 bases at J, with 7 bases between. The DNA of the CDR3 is TGTGCCAGCAGTTACGACAGGTACTATGGCTACACCTTC. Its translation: CASSYDRYYGYTF.

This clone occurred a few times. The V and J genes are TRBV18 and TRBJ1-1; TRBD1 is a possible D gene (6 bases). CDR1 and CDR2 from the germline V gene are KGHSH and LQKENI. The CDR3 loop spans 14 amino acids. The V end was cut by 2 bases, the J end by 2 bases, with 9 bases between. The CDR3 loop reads CASSPGQINTEAFF. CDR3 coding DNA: TGTGCCAGCTCACCAGGACAGATTAACACTGAAGCTTTCTTT.

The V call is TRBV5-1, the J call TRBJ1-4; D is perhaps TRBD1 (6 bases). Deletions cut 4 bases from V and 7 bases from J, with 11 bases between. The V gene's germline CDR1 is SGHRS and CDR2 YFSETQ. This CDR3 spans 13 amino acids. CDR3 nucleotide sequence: TGCGCCAGCAGCCGGACAGCGCGTGAAAAACTGTTTTTT. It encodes CASSRTAREKLFF. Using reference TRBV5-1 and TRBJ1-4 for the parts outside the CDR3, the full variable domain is KAGVTQTPRYLIKTRGQQVTLSCSPISGHRSVSWYQQTPGQGLQFLFEYFSETQRNKGNFPGRFSGRQFSNSRSEMNVSTLELGDSALYLCASSRTAREKLFFGSGTQLSVL.

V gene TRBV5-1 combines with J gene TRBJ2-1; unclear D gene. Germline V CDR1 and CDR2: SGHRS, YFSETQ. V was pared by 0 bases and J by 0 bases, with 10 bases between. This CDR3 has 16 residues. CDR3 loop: CASSLGASSSYNEQFF. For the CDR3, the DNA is TGCGCCAGCAGCTTGGGGGCCTCCAGCTCCTACAATGAGCAGTTCTTC.

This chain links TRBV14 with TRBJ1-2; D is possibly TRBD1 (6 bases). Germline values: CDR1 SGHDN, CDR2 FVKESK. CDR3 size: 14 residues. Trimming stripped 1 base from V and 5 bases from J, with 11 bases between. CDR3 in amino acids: CASSQAGAGYGYTF. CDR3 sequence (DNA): TGTGCCAGCAGCCAAGCAGGGGCCGGGTATGGCTACACCTTC.

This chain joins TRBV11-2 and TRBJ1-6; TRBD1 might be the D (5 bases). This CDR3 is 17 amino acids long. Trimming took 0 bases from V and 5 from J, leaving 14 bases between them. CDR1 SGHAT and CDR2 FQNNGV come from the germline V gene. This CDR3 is CASSLEGAGINNSPLHF. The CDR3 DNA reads TGTGCCAGCAGCTTAGAAGGGGCGGGGATTAATAATTCACCCCTCCACTTT. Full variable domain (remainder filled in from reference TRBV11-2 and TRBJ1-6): EAGVAQSPRYKIIEKRQSVAFWCNPISGHATLYWYQQILGQGPKLLIQFQNNGVVDDSQLPKDRFSAERLKGVDSTLKIQPAKLEDSAVYLCASSLEGAGINNSPLHFGNGTRLTVT.

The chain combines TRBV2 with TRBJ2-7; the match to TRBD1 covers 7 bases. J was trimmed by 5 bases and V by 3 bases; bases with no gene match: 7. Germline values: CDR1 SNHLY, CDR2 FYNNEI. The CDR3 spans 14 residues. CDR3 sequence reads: CASSEVQGFNEQYF. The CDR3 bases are TGTGCCAGCAGTGAGGTACAGGGGTTCAACGAGCAGTACTTC. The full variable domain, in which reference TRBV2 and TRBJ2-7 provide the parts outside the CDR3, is EPEVTQTPSHQVTQMGQEVILRCVPISNHLYFYWYRQILGQKVEFLVSFYNNEISEKSEIFDDQFSVERPDGSNFTLKIRSTKLEDSAMYFCASSEVQGFNEQYFGPGTRLTVT.

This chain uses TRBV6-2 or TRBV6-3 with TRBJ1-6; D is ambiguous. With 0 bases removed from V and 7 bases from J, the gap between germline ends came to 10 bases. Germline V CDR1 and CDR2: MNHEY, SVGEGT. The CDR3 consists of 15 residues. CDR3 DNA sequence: TGTGCCAGCAGTTACTCTGGCTTGCTCAATTCACCCCTCCACTTT. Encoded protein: CASSYSGLLNSPLHF.

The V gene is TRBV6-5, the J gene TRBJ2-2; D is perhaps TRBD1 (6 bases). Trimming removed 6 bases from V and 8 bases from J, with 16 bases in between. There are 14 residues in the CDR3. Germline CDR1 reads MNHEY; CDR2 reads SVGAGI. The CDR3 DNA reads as TGTGCCAGCAGAACACAGGGTCTCCTGGGGGAGCTGTTTTTT. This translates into CASRTQGLLGELFF.